This is a list of T cell receptor beta chains from one sample in a study of T cell responses to AZD1222 COVID-19 vaccine. Libraries were prepared by immunoSEQ multiplex PCR; TCRdb keeps only in-frame clonotypes and omits some of them. The sample consists of around 180,000 clones, about 91% of them appearing once. Here the sequenced sample was peripheral blood, taken on day 0 of AZD1222 vaccination. The receptor set was obtained from an adult in good health. CDR3s include the opening cysteine and the closing phenylalanine or tryptophan. D genes are given only for firm matches. Clone sizes are given selectively: once, few, many, or a class where the clone is expanded.

V gene	clone size	J gene	D gene	CDR3 protein	CDR3 DNA
TRBV29-1	NA	TRBJ2-1	TRBD1	CSWLGGFNEQFF	TGCAGCTGGTTAGGGGGCTTCAATGAGCAGTTCTTC
TRBV11-2	NA	TRBJ2-1	NA	CASSLAGTYNEQFF	TGTGCCAGCAGCTTAGCCGGGACATACAATGAGCAGTTCTTC
TRBV29-1	NA	TRBJ2-1	NA	CSVETQTGYNEQFF	TGCAGCGTTGAAACTCAGACAGGCTACAATGAGCAGTTCTTC
TRBV4-3	NA	TRBJ2-1	NA	CASSQEWSYNEQFF	TGCGCCAGCAGCCAAGAATGGAGCTACAATGAGCAGTTCTTC
TRBV5-1	NA	TRBJ2-5	TRBD1	CASSSGTGGETQYF	TGCGCCAGCAGCTCCGGGACAGGGGGAGAGACCCAGTACTTC
TRBV7-3	NA	TRBJ2-1	NA	CASRGGTTTGSEQFF	TGTGCCAGTAGGGGGGGAACAACCACAGGGAGCGAGCAGTTCTTC
TRBV24-1	NA	TRBJ2-5	NA	CATSDSSPTRTLETQYF	TGTGCCACCAGTGATTCAAGCCCAACAAGAACTCTAGAGACCCAGTACTTC
TRBV5-8	few	TRBJ2-2	NA	CASRSTRWGDNTGELFF	TGTGCCAGCAGATCCACTAGATGGGGAGATAACACCGGGGAGCTGTTTTTT
TRBV6-5	NA	TRBJ2-7	NA	CASAQSFSYEQYF	TGTGCCAGTGCCCAGAGTTTCTCCTACGAGCAGTACTTC
TRBV11-2	once	TRBJ2-7	NA	CASSSGLSYEQYF	TGTGCCAGCAGCTCCGGACTTTCCTACGAGCAGTACTTC
TRBV7-8	NA	TRBJ1-3	NA	CASSPAPQGFSGNTIYF	TGTGCCAGCAGCCCTGCCCCACAGGGCTTCTCTGGAAACACCATATATTTT
TRBV29-1	NA	TRBJ1-4	NA	CSVRNMGEKLFF	TGCAGCGTTCGCAATATGGGGGAAAAACTGTTTTTT
TRBV5-1	NA	TRBJ1-1	TRBD1	CASSLGTGGSRNTEAFF	TGCGCCAGCAGCTTGGGGACAGGGGGATCGAGGAACACTGAAGCTTTCTTT
TRBV5-1	NA	TRBJ1-2	TRBD1	CASSLDRQGYGYTF	TGCGCCAGCAGCTTGGACAGACAGGGGTATGGCTACACCTTC
TRBV10-3	NA	TRBJ1-3	TRBD1	CAIRLGQGTGNTIYF	TGTGCCATCAGGCTTGGACAGGGTACTGGAAACACCATATATTTT
TRBV19	few	TRBJ1-2	TRBD1	CASSPGTGNYGYTF	TGTGCCAGTAGTCCAGGGACAGGGAACTATGGCTACACCTTC
TRBV13	NA	TRBJ2-5	NA	CASSPRGGAETQYF	TGTGCCAGCAGCCCCAGGGGGGGTGCGGAGACCCAGTACTTC
TRBV18	NA	TRBJ1-5	NA	CASSGGLGREQPQHF	TGTGCCAGCTCCGGGGGATTGGGGAGGGAACAGCCCCAGCATTTT
TRBV6-5	NA	TRBJ2-1	TRBD2	CASSKLAGGAREQFF	TGTGCCAGCAGTAAGTTGGCGGGGGGGGCCAGGGAGCAGTTCTTC
TRBV7-9	NA	TRBJ1-6	TRBD1	CASSAGQGNSPLHF	TGTGCCAGCAGCGCGGGACAGGGCAATTCACCCCTCCACTTT
TRBV6-5	NA	TRBJ1-5	TRBD1	CASRTGTHQPQHF	TGTGCCAGCCGGACAGGAACGCATCAGCCCCAGCATTTT
TRBV7-8	NA	TRBJ2-7	NA	CASSPQEREQYF	TGTGCCAGCAGCCCCCAGGAGAGGGAGCAGTACTTC
TRBV11-2	few	TRBJ2-4	NA	CASNSPAQGNIQYF	TGTGCCAGCAACTCCCCAGCTCAAGGAAACATTCAGTACTTC
TRBV29-1	NA	TRBJ1-1	NA	CSVEDPGTEAFF	TGCAGCGTTGAAGATCCTGGGACTGAAGCTTTCTTT
TRBV4-3	NA	TRBJ2-6	NA	CASSQKINAGANVLTF	TGCGCCAGCAGCCAAAAAATTAATGCTGGGGCCAACGTCCTGACTTTC
TRBV9	NA	TRBJ2-4	NA	CASSRDGGGLNIQYF	TGTGCCAGCAGCCGGGACGGAGGCGGGTTGAACATTCAGTACTTC
TRBV24-1	NA	TRBJ2-2	TRBD1	CATSDLKSLKGARVGELFF	TGTGCCACCAGTGATTTAAAAAGTTTGAAGGGGGCGAGAGTCGGGGAGCTGTTTTTT
TRBV4-3	NA	TRBJ2-3	NA	CASSQDVRGSSTDTQYF	TGCGCCAGCAGCCAAGATGTCCGGGGGTCTAGCACAGATACGCAGTATTTT
TRBV9	NA	TRBJ1-2	NA	CASSVAGRKNYGYTF	TGTGCCAGCAGCGTAGCGGGCAGGAAAAACTATGGCTACACCTTC
TRBV4-3	NA	TRBJ2-1	TRBD2	CASSSASGGAYNEQFF	TGCGCCAGCAGCAGCGCTAGCGGGGGGGCGTACAATGAGCAGTTCTTC
TRBV10-2	NA	TRBJ1-6	NA	CASRLQGDYNSPLHF	TGCGCCAGCCGACTCCAGGGAGACTATAATTCACCCCTCCACTTT
TRBV28	NA	TRBJ1-4	TRBD1	CASSPGGTNEKLFF	TGTGCCAGCAGCCCAGGGGGCACTAATGAAAAACTGTTTTTT
TRBV5-5	NA	TRBJ1-1	NA	CASSPWGRGTEAFF	TGTGCCAGCAGCCCCTGGGGGCGGGGCACTGAAGCTTTCTTT
TRBV28	NA	TRBJ1-2	TRBD1	CASSPSRGQGVGYGYTF	TGTGCCAGCAGTCCTTCCCGGGGACAGGGGGTTGGCTATGGCTACACCTTC
TRBV27	once	TRBJ1-5	NA	CASSFQGGDQPQHF	TGTGCCAGCAGTTTCCAGGGAGGCGATCAGCCCCAGCATTTT
TRBV20-1	few	TRBJ2-1	TRBD1	CSASQGQNSYNEQFF	TGCAGTGCTAGTCAGGGACAGAATTCCTACAATGAGCAGTTCTTC
TRBV10-3	NA	TRBJ2-3	NA	CAISPGWEADTQYF	TGTGCCATCAGTCCCGGGTGGGAGGCAGATACGCAGTATTTT
TRBV19	NA	TRBJ2-7	NA	CASRLGGGRGEQYF	TGTGCCAGTAGATTGGGGGGGGGCCGAGGTGAGCAGTACTTC
TRBV15	NA	TRBJ1-2	NA	CATSRDGGYYGYTF	TGTGCCACCAGCAGAGATGGGGGATACTATGGCTACACCTTC
TRBV5-8	NA	TRBJ1-3	NA	CASSFTTVGNTIYF	TGTGCCAGCAGCTTCACGACGGTTGGAAACACCATATATTTT
TRBV3-1/TRBV3-2	NA	TRBJ2-2	TRBD1	CASSLRTGAGTGELFF	TGTGCCAGCAGCTTACGGACAGGGGCGGGAACCGGGGAGCTGTTTTTT
TRBV7-2	NA	TRBJ1-5	TRBD1	CASSTGTVSNQPQHF	TGTGCCAGCAGCACGGGGACAGTTAGCAATCAGCCCCAGCATTTT
TRBV12-3/TRBV12-4	once	TRBJ1-1	NA	CASSYIDRSEAFF	TGTGCCAGCAGCTACATCGACAGGTCTGAAGCTTTCTTT
TRBV7-8	NA	TRBJ2-1	TRBD2	CASSQHRPGLATGNEQFF	TGTGCCAGCAGCCAGCACCGTCCGGGACTAGCGACGGGGAATGAGCAGTTCTTC
TRBV12-3/TRBV12-4	NA	TRBJ1-5	NA	CASTGFVNQPQHF	TGTGCCAGCACAGGGTTCGTTAACCAGCCCCAGCATTTT
TRBV4-1	NA	TRBJ2-2	TRBD2	CASSQLAGWTGELFF	TGCGCCAGCAGCCAACTAGCGGGATGGACCGGGGAGCTGTTTTTT
TRBV28	NA	TRBJ1-3	TRBD1	CASTPTTGGSGNTIYF	TGTGCCAGCACCCCGACGACAGGGGGTTCTGGAAACACCATATATTTT
TRBV6-5	NA	TRBJ1-2	NA	CASSRGEGGYGYTF	TGTGCCAGCAGTCGCGGGGAGGGAGGCTATGGCTACACCTTC
TRBV10-3	NA	TRBJ2-5	TRBD1	CATDPGQLQETQYF	TGTGCCACCGACCCGGGACAGCTCCAAGAGACCCAGTACTTC
TRBV30	NA	TRBJ1-2	NA	CAWGGQSNYGYTF	TGTGCCTGGGGAGGACAGTCTAACTATGGCTACACCTTC
TRBV28	NA	TRBJ1-5	NA	CASSLTARGNQPQHF	TGTGCCAGCAGTTTGACGGCCAGGGGCAATCAGCCCCAGCATTTT
TRBV6-4	NA	TRBJ1-4	TRBD1	CASSATGTGSNEKLFF	TGTGCCAGCAGTGCCACCGGGACAGGGTCTAATGAAAAACTGTTTTTT
TRBV5-5	NA	TRBJ2-5	NA	CASSLPRGWEETQYF	TGTGCCAGCAGCCTCCCGAGGGGGTGGGAAGAGACCCAGTACTTC
TRBV2	once	TRBJ2-1	NA	CASRPTSAYEQFF	TGTGCCAGCAGACCGACTAGTGCTTATGAGCAGTTCTTC
TRBV7-2	once	TRBJ1-6	NA	CASSDRAMGNSPLHF	TGTGCCAGCAGCGACCGGGCCATGGGTAATTCACCCCTCCACTTT
TRBV15	NA	TRBJ1-2	NA	CATSRERGNYGYTF	TGTGCCACCAGCAGAGAGAGGGGGAACTATGGCTACACCTTC
TRBV19	NA	TRBJ1-2	NA	CASRQMSGYTF	TGTGCCAGCCGACAGATGTCTGGCTACACCTTC
TRBV28	NA	TRBJ1-2	TRBD1	CASSRTGLYGYTF	TGTGCCAGCAGTCGGACAGGGTTGTATGGCTACACCTTC
TRBV19	NA	TRBJ2-5	NA	CASSIQYQETQYF	TGTGCCAGTAGTATCCAGTACCAAGAGACCCAGTACTTC
TRBV6-5	NA	TRBJ1-2	NA	CASSQQGFDGYTF	TGTGCCAGCAGTCAACAGGGATTTGACGGCTACACCTTC